The 32 T cell receptor beta chains reported below all come from one sample, sequenced in a study of T cell responses to AZD1222 COVID-19 vaccine. TCRdb keeps only in-frame clones here, not all; method: immunoSEQ multiplex PCR. This table holds about 110,000 clones, roughly 90% found once. Material: peripheral blood, obtained on day 0 of AZD1222 vaccination. These receptors originate from an adult in good health.

The J gene is TRBJ2-3, the V gene TRBV11-3; 13 bases match TRBD2. V was clipped by 4 bases and J by 2 bases; unmatched bases: 3. The CDR3 is 16 residues long. Germline V gives CDR1 SGHNT, CDR2 YENEEA. The CDR3 DNA follows: TGTGCCAGCAGCTCCGGACTAGCGGGAGACACAGATACGCAGTATTTT. It specifies CASSSGLAGDTDTQYF.

The chain has TRBV19 and TRBJ1-1; the D is unclear. Looked up from germline, CDR1 is LNHDA and CDR2 is SQIVND (reference sequence). With 5 bases removed from V and 0 bases from J, the gap between germline ends came to 13 bases. The CDR3 contains 15 residues. In DNA, the CDR3 is TGTGCCAGTAGTGGGTCGCGGAGCATGAACACTGAAGCTTTCTTT. Its translation: CASSGSRSMNTEAFF.

The CDR3 DNA follows: TGCGCCAGCAGCCAATCCGGGGGTACCTCAGGGGATACGCAGTATTTT. Amino acids: CASSQSGGTSGDTQYF. V gene TRBV4-3 combines with J gene TRBJ2-3, with a tentative D call TRBD2 (6 bases). V lost 2 bases and J 6 bases, leaving 18 bases between the germline ends. This CDR3 comprises 16 residues. Germline CDR1 and CDR2: LGHNA and YSLEER.

The chain links TRBV4-3 to TRBJ2-7; D unresolved. The CDR3 has 13 amino acids. V shed 0 bases and J shed 4 bases, with 7 bases lying between them. Germline V gives CDR1 LGHNA, CDR2 YSLEER. The CDR3 here is CASSQEEGYEQYF. The CDR3 region has the DNA TGCGCCAGCAGCCAAGAGGAAGGGTACGAGCAGTACTTC.

This chain connects TRBV6-5 to TRBJ1-5; the match to TRBD1 covers 7 bases. Germline CDR1 is MNHEY and CDR2 is SVGAGI. The V gene end was trimmed by 2 bases and the J gene end by 5 bases; junction bases not matched to a gene: 3. There are 14 residues in the CDR3. CDR3 protein: CASSYVQGDQPQHF. Written as DNA, the CDR3 is TGTGCCAGCAGTTACGTGCAGGGGGATCAGCCCCAGCATTTT.

This clone was picked up a small number of times. CDR3 loop: CASSNYLEGSPLHF. CDR3 nucleotides: TGTGCCAGCAGCAATTACCTGGAGGGTTCACCCCTCCACTTT. The chain combines TRBV6-5 with TRBJ1-6; D is uncertain. Germline CDR1 is MNHEY and CDR2 is SVGAGI. V lost 6 bases and J 9 bases, leaving 15 bases between the germline ends. The CDR3 is 14 amino acids.

V and J are TRBV2 and TRBJ2-4, with 7 bases that match TRBD1. CDR3 length: 15 amino acids. V dropped 3 bases and J dropped 2; count of bases not matched to a gene: 4. Looked up from germline, CDR1 is SNHLY and CDR2 is FYNNEI. CDR3 in amino acids: CASSDRQGSKNIQYF. Here the CDR3 DNA reads TGTGCCAGCAGTGATAGACAGGGTTCCAAAAACATTCAGTACTTC. Together with reference TRBV2 and TRBJ2-4, the CDR3 gives the full variable domain: EPEVTQTPSHQVTQMGQEVILRCVPISNHLYFYWYRQILGQKVEFLVSFYNNEISEKSEIFDDQFSVERPDGSNFTLKIRSTKLEDSAMYFCASSDRQGSKNIQYFGAGTRLSVL.

The chain is built from TRBV2 and TRBJ1-6; D is ambiguous. V shed 3 bases and J shed 5 bases, with 8 bases lying between them. Germline lookup yields CDR1 SNHLY and CDR2 FYNNEI. This CDR3 is built from 14 residues. The CDR3 loop reads CASSEGQNNSPLHF. The CDR3 DNA sequence: TGTGCCAGCAGTGAGGGTCAGAATAATTCACCCCTCCACTTT.

The chain links TRBV6-5 to TRBJ2-5, with a possible D match to TRBD1 (6 bases). The length of the CDR3 is 14 residues. V dropped 5 bases and J dropped 5 bases, with 15 bases sitting between them. CDR1 and CDR2 from the germline V gene are MNHEY and SVGAGI. The CDR3 DNA reads as TGTGCCAGCAGTACTCGACAGGCAGGGGAGACCCAGTACTTC. Its protein product is CASSTRQAGETQYF.

The J gene is TRBJ1-1, the V gene TRBV15; possibly TRBD1 for D (5 bases). In germline, CDR1 is LNHNV, CDR2 YYDKDF (reference sequence). Trimming removed 0 bases from V and 6 bases from J, with 14 bases in between. This CDR3 has 15 amino acids. CDR3 protein: CATSRDLGRAAEAFF. CDR3 DNA: TGTGCCACCAGCAGAGACCTCGGCAGGGCCGCTGAAGCTTTCTTT.

This chain connects TRBV20-1 to TRBJ2-6; D not certain. Germline values: CDR1 DFQATT, CDR2 SNEGSKA (reference sequence). The V end was cut by 3 bases, the J end by 0 bases, with 9 bases between. This CDR3 comprises 15 residues. In nucleotides, the CDR3 is TGCAGTGCTAGTTCACCGGGCTCTGGGGCCAACGTCCTGACTTTC. Translated: CSASSPGSGANVLTF.

The chain is built from TRBV5-4 and TRBJ2-4; unclear D gene. V was clipped by 4 bases and J by 3 bases, with 14 bases between them. Germline V gives CDR1 SGHNT, CDR2 YYREEE (reference sequence). This CDR3 region has 15 residues. The CDR3 nucleotides read TGTGCCAGCAGCCCTCTAGGTCTGGGCAAAAACATTCAGTACTTC. It yields the protein CASSPLGLGKNIQYF.

The genes are TRBV24-1 and TRBJ2-1; D is undetermined. Per the germline V gene, CDR1 is KGHDR and CDR2 is SFDVKD. V shed 4 bases and J shed 0 bases, with 12 bases lying between them. The CDR3 extends over 16 amino acids. CDR3 nucleotides: TGTGCCACCAGTGACCCCCAAGCAAACTCCTACAATGAGCAGTTCTTC. Translation: CATSDPQANSYNEQFF.

This rearrangement joins TRBV4-1 to TRBJ1-6, with D hard to call. Trimming cost V 3 bases and J 9 bases, with 6 bases left between them. This CDR3 has 12 amino acids. Germline V lookup: CDR1 MGHRA, CDR2 YSYEKL. The CDR3 sequence: CASSQGASPLHF. The CDR3 bases are TGCGCCAGCAGCCAGGGCGCTTCACCCCTCCACTTT.

The sample holds one count of this clone. The CDR3 coding sequence is TGTGCCACCAGTGATGCCCGGGACCGCGATTTTTACTTC. Translating it yields CATSDARDRDFYF. The V call is TRBV24-1, the J call TRBJ2-5; perhaps D is TRBD1 or TRBD2 (5 bases each). The CDR3 runs 13 residues. V lost 3 bases to trimming and J lost 14 bases, with 18 bases between them. CDR1 KGHDR and CDR2 SFDVKD come from the germline V gene.

V gene TRBV14 combines with J gene TRBJ2-5, with D possibly TRBD2 on 6 matching bases. In germline, CDR1 is SGHDN, CDR2 FVKESK. The CDR3 sequence is 18 residues long. Between the trimmed V and J ends, which lost 3 bases and 4 bases, there was a span of 24 bases. The CDR3 spells CASSQTTGRTSLIETQYF. The CDR3, as DNA: TGTGCCAGCAGCCAGACTACCGGGAGAACGAGTCTTATAGAGACCCAGTACTTC.

The chain is built from TRBV13 and TRBJ1-1; TRBD1 agrees at 11 bases. Losses at the gene ends were 5 bases for V and 1 base for J; bases not matched to a gene: 9. The CDR3 is 17 amino acids. CDR1 and CDR2 (germline): PRHDT, FYEKMQ (reference sequence). CDR3 DNA sequence: TGTGCCAGCAGCCCCCGGACAGGGGGCAGGAGGAACACTGAAGCTTTCTTT. Its translation is CASSPRTGGRRNTEAFF. Filled out from reference TRBV13 and TRBJ1-1, the complete variable domain reads AAGVIQSPRHLIKEKRETATLKCYPIPRHDTVYWYQQGPGQDPQFLISFYEKMQSDKGSIPDRFSAQQFSDYHSELNMSSLELGDSALYFCASSPRTGGRRNTEAFFGQGTRLTVV.

This clone was observed a single time. This chain uses TRBV14 with TRBJ1-1; unclear D gene. Germline-derived CDR1 and CDR2 are SGHDN and FVKESK. The V end lost 5 bases, the J end lost 1 base, and 8 bases lay between the germline ends. The CDR3 extends over 13 amino acids. DNA for the CDR3: TGTGCCAGCAGCATACAGCCGAACACTGAAGCTTTCTTT. Encoded protein: CASSIQPNTEAFF.

This chain connects TRBV15 to TRBJ2-1, with TRBD2 matching 9 bases. The germline V gene encodes CDR1 LNHNV and CDR2 YYDKDF (reference sequence). This CDR3 comprises 15 residues. Trimming at V came to 4 bases and at J to 2 bases, leaving 3 bases not matched to a gene. The CDR3 loop is CATSKSGGTYNEQFF. For the CDR3, the DNA is TGTGCCACCAGCAAAAGCGGGGGGACCTACAATGAGCAGTTCTTC.

The DNA for the CDR3 is TGTGCCAGCAGAAACAGGGGGAGGACTGAAGCTTTCTTT. Amino acid sequence: CASRNRGRTEAFF. The chain combines TRBV12-3 or TRBV12-4 with TRBJ1-1, with 8 bases aligning to TRBD1. The CDR3 is 13 residues long. V shed 6 bases and J 5 bases; nucleotides not matched to a gene: 5.

This clone was detected once. The rearrangement joins TRBV5-8 to TRBJ2-2, with D possibly TRBD1 on 6 matching bases. The V gene lost 3 bases and the J gene lost 3 bases, with 9 bases spanning the gap. This CDR3 has 14 amino acids. Germline lookup yields CDR1 SGHTS and CDR2 YDEGEE. In nucleotides, the CDR3 is TGTGCCAGCAGCTGGGGACACTACACCGGGGAGCTGTTTTTT. It codes for CASSWGHYTGELFF.

The J gene is TRBJ1-4, the V gene TRBV19, with TRBD1 identical over 11 bases. After removal of 6 bases from V and 0 bases from J, the junction contained 15 bases not matched to a gene. CDR3 length: 20 residues. Per germline, CDR1 LNHDA and CDR2 SQIVND (reference sequence). This CDR3 is CASRRFSGQGAFATNEKLFF. The CDR3 DNA reads as TGTGCCAGTAGGAGATTTTCAGGACAGGGGGCCTTCGCAACTAATGAAAAACTGTTTTTT.

The genes are TRBV6-2 or TRBV6-3 and TRBJ1-3; D possibly corresponds to TRBD1 (5 bases). Germline V gene lookup returns CDR1 MNHEY and CDR2 SVGEGT. The V end lost 0 bases, the J end lost 8 bases, and 23 bases lay between the germline ends. The CDR3 runs to 18 residues. The CDR3 DNA follows: TGTGCCAGCAGTTACTCGACCCAGGGACTTGCCGCCGCGGACACCATATATTTT. Translating gives CASSYSTQGLAAADTIYF.

This rearrangement joins TRBV18 to TRBJ2-7; 7 nucleotides line up with TRBD1. Germline CDR1 reads KGHSH; CDR2 reads LQKENI. The CDR3 totals 13 residues. V lost 5 bases, J lost 6 bases, and 7 bases stayed unmatched. This CDR3 is CASSKGQQFEQYF. The DNA of the CDR3 is TGTGCCAGCTCAAAGGGACAGCAATTCGAGCAGTACTTC.

The J gene is TRBJ2-2, the V gene TRBV6-1; D may match TRBD1 or TRBD2 (5 bases each). V gave up 4 bases and J gave up 5 bases, with 17 bases separating them. CDR3 length equals 16 residues. The germline CDR1 and CDR2 sequences are MNHNS and SASEGT. Here the CDR3 DNA reads TGTGCCAGCAGTGTACTTGGGGACCCGAGGACCGGGGAGCTGTTTTTT. Its protein is CASSVLGDPRTGELFF.

The chain links TRBV15 to TRBJ2-7, with D perhaps TRBD2 (6 bases). V dropped 2 bases and J dropped 4 bases, with 12 bases sitting between them. This CDR3 is 14 amino acids long. Looked up from germline, CDR1 is LNHNV and CDR2 is YYDKDF (reference sequence). The CDR3 protein is CATSRPGSLYEQYF. CDR3 bases: TGTGCCACCAGCAGACCCGGGAGTCTTTACGAGCAGTACTTC.

This chain uses TRBV5-4 with TRBJ2-7; 7 bases align to TRBD1. CDR1 is SGHNT and CDR2 is YYREEE in the germline V gene (reference sequence). This CDR3 spans 13 amino acids. Trimming at V came to 5 bases and at J to 5 bases, leaving 7 bases not matched to a gene. CDR3 coding DNA: TGTGCCAGCAGTCGGGACAGTGAAGACGAGCAGTACTTC. It is translated as CASSRDSEDEQYF.

This clone was recorded only once. This chain links TRBV6-5 with TRBJ2-1, with D perhaps matching TRBD2 (6 bases). V gave up 0 bases and J gave up 3 bases, with 9 bases separating them. CDR1 and CDR2 (germline): MNHEY, SVGAGI. The CDR3 is 15 amino acids. The DNA of the CDR3 is TGTGCCAGCAGTTACTCGACTAGAAACTACAATGAGCAGTTCTTC. Translating it yields CASSYSTRNYNEQFF.

The chain links TRBV10-3 to TRBJ1-1, with D uncertain. The CDR3 runs 16 residues. Per germline, CDR1 ENHRY and CDR2 SYGVKD. Trimming took 0 bases from V and 1 from J, leaving 12 bases between them. The CDR3 DNA reads TGTGCCATCAGTGAGTCGTCGGGTTTTTCGAACACTGAAGCTTTCTTT. Encoded protein: CAISESSGFSNTEAFF.

The genes are TRBV11-3 and TRBJ2-1; no clear D gene. The CDR3 runs to 15 residues. The germline V and J ends were trimmed by 1 base and 5 bases, with 12 bases remaining between them. Per the germline V gene, CDR1 is SGHNT and CDR2 is YENEEA. The CDR3 DNA reads TGTGCCAGCAGCTTAGGTGGCTTGGATAACAATGAGCAGTTCTTC. Its protein product is CASSLGGLDNNEQFF. The whole variable domain, filled in from reference TRBV11-3 and TRBJ2-1, reads EAGVVQSPRYKIIEKKQPVAFWCNPISGHNTLYWYLQNLGQGPELLIRYENEEAVDDSQLPKDRFSAERLKGVDSTLKIQPAELGDSAVYLCASSLGGLDNNEQFFGPGTRLTVL.

The chain has TRBV6-1 and TRBJ1-3, with no clear D. Germline lookup yields CDR1 MNHNS and CDR2 SASEGT. CDR3 length: 13 residues. V lost 3 bases, J lost 4 bases, and 7 bases lay in between. The CDR3 DNA follows: TGTGCCAGCAGTGACGGACGGGGAAACACCATATATTTT. Translated, it gives CASSDGRGNTIYF.

This chain links TRBV28 with TRBJ1-3; no firm D call. This CDR3 comprises 13 residues. V was trimmed by 6 bases and J by 0 bases, leaving 6 bases between them. CDR1 is MDHEN, CDR2 SYDVKM, per germline. CDR3 sequence reads: CASRHNSGNTIYF. CDR3 bases: TGTGCCAGCAGACACAACTCTGGAAACACCATATATTTT.